This TCR beta chain was recovered during a study of T cell clonality in common variable immunodeficiency. Ten or more counts support this clone. The CDR3 end falls 3 residues outside the read, so it is completed with the germline J gene. Produced via immunoSEQ multiplex PCR; TCRdb's table is partial and in-frame only. Observed in the sample are about 52,000 clones, none of them singletons. The CDR3 contains 14 residues. Unmatched junction bases numbered 2, after V lost 0 bases and J lost 1 base. Germline CDR1 is DFQATT and CDR2 is SNEGSKA (reference sequence). This receptor was identified in a person aged 18 to 75 in good health. Sequences were obtained from peripheral blood mononuclear cells. The J gene is TRBJ1-1, the V gene TRBV20-1; 7 bases agree with TRBD1. The CDR3 loop reads CSARDQGGNTEAFF. The CDR3 DNA, read in part, is TGCAGTGCTAGAGATCAGGGGGGGAACACTGAA.